Listed below are T cell receptor beta chains from one sample, sequenced in a study of blood T cell repertoires in COVID-19. TCRdb's table, derived via immunoSEQ multiplex PCR, lists solely in-frame clones and lacks some. The repertoire includes about 150,000 clones, about four fifths of them detected once, and approximately 15% sits in the top ten. The source material was peripheral blood. Receptors were obtained from a woman older than 75 with acute or convalescent COVID-19. Both conserved end residues are trimmed from each CDR3. The order of the fields is clone size, J gene, V gene, CDR3 protein. Size is omitted from some rows. Given values are once, few, many or a class for expanded clones.

clone size: NA
J gene: TRBJ2-3
V gene: TRBV4-1
CDR3 protein: ASSQGIVRGGDTDTQY

clone size: NA
J gene: TRBJ1-2
V gene: TRBV7-8
CDR3 protein: ASSLALPGGRGYT

clone size: few
J gene: TRBJ1-5
V gene: TRBV10-3
CDR3 protein: AISMTENQPQH

clone size: few
J gene: TRBJ2-1
V gene: TRBV5-1
CDR3 protein: ASSWGSTSGEQF

clone size: NA
J gene: TRBJ1-3
V gene: TRBV30
CDR3 protein: AWRSSGNTIY

clone size: NA
J gene: TRBJ1-4
V gene: TRBV4-1
CDR3 protein: ASSQEGAATNEKLF

clone size: NA
J gene: TRBJ1-3
V gene: TRBV6-6
CDR3 protein: ASSRGTRGPGTGNTIY

clone size: NA
J gene: TRBJ1-2
V gene: TRBV2
CDR3 protein: ASSPPSGGGGYT

clone size: once
J gene: TRBJ1-3
V gene: TRBV29-1
CDR3 protein: SVAVTLRTVGNTIY

clone size: NA
J gene: TRBJ2-3
V gene: TRBV18
CDR3 protein: ASSPIAGGTQY

clone size: NA
J gene: TRBJ1-1
V gene: TRBV30
CDR3 protein: AWSVQGRGTEAF

clone size: NA
J gene: TRBJ1-5
V gene: TRBV19
CDR3 protein: ATGGQGTYSNQPQH

clone size: NA
J gene: TRBJ2-1
V gene: TRBV5-8
CDR3 protein: ASSRRGQIYNEQF

clone size: NA
J gene: TRBJ2-5
V gene: TRBV5-1
CDR3 protein: ASSRFRLVAGAYQETQY

clone size: NA
J gene: TRBJ2-5
V gene: TRBV11-2
CDR3 protein: ASRSLETQY

clone size: few
J gene: TRBJ2-5
V gene: TRBV28
CDR3 protein: ASRPLKGSGRADRETQY

clone size: NA
J gene: TRBJ2-1
V gene: TRBV2
CDR3 protein: ASRERLAAYNEQF

clone size: NA
J gene: TRBJ1-1
V gene: TRBV18
CDR3 protein: ASSPWRDRRTEAF

clone size: NA
J gene: TRBJ1-1
V gene: TRBV27
CDR3 protein: ASNQQGRTEAF

clone size: NA
J gene: TRBJ1-2
V gene: TRBV10-3
CDR3 protein: AISESGQGTNYGYT

clone size: NA
J gene: TRBJ2-7
V gene: TRBV3-1/TRBV3-2
CDR3 protein: ASSLAGGRYEQY

clone size: NA
J gene: TRBJ2-3
V gene: TRBV7-6
CDR3 protein: ASSLTVGGVDTQY

clone size: NA
J gene: TRBJ1-3
V gene: TRBV2
CDR3 protein: ASSDGQVKSGNTIY

clone size: NA
J gene: TRBJ2-3
V gene: TRBV6-5
CDR3 protein: ASSSTGLGTDTQY